The 15 T cell receptor beta chains listed next were all sequenced from one sample in a study of T-cell memory formation after mild COVID-19. TCRdb redid the calling of the 5' RACE reads with MiXCR, one entry per CDR3 protein. The table has 450,000 or so distinct CDR3 sequences, around a quarter seen once. The sequenced material came from PBMCs or a T cell subset sorted from them (not recorded which). The receptor set was obtained from an adult woman who had mild COVID-19 (a few samples of this study predate the infection). Cell type and time point are not known.

The chain recombines TRBV5-6 with TRBJ1-5, with a possible D match to TRBD1 (5 bases). V was trimmed by 5 bases and J by 2 bases, leaving 11 bases between them. CDR1 SGHDT and CDR2 YYEEEE come from the germline V gene. This CDR3 is built from 14 residues. The CDR3 coding sequence is TGTGCCAGCAGAAAAGGGGTTGGCAATCAGCCCCAGCATTTT. This gives the protein CASRKGVGNQPQHF.

With regard to this clonotype: A read error may produce the germline difference seen at one junction end. The chain combines TRBV12-3 or TRBV12-4 with TRBJ2-7, with TRBD1 matching over 7 bases. This CDR3 comprises 14 residues. The CDR3 DNA follows: TGTGCCAGCAGCAAAAGGGGACAGAACTACGAGCACTACTTC. Amino acids: CASSKRGQNYEHYF.

This clonotype was seen a few times. V usage is TRBV4-1 and J usage is TRBJ2-1; TRBD1 aligns across 12 bases. Germline assignment: CDR1 MGHRA and CDR2 YSYEKL. CDR3 length: 16 residues. Trimming removed 2 bases from V and 6 bases from J; junction bases left unmatched: 5. CDR3 sequence reads: CASSQTGTGGFNEQFF. The CDR3 bases are TGCGCCAGCAGCCAAACCGGGACAGGGGGCTTCAATGAGCAGTTCTTC.

This clonotype was recorded at least ten times. The chain is built from TRBV27 and TRBJ2-7; 9 positions agree with TRBD1. There are 15 residues in the CDR3. Trimming removed 6 bases from V and 3 bases from J; junction bases left unmatched: 9. The V gene's germline CDR1 is MNHEY and CDR2 SMNVEV (reference sequence). Here the CDR3 reads CASSPGTGLNYEQYF. The CDR3 nucleotides are TGTGCCAGCAGCCCCGGGACAGGGCTTAACTACGAGCAGTACTTC.

This clonotype appeared a few times. The chain has TRBV11-2 and TRBJ2-1; D perhaps matches TRBD2 (5 bases). The V end lost 5 bases, the J end lost 7 bases, and 18 bases lay between the germline ends. The CDR3 runs 15 residues. Per germline, CDR1 SGHAT and CDR2 FQNNGV. The DNA of the CDR3 is TGTGCCAGCAGCCGACCAGGAACCGGAGGTAATGAGCAGTTCTTC. It specifies CASSRPGTGGNEQFF.

This clonotype is a singleton in its sample. The rearrangement links TRBV5-1 to TRBJ2-3, with D possibly being TRBD2 (6 bases). This CDR3 spans 14 amino acids. V gave up 4 bases and J gave up 6 bases, with 15 bases separating them. Germline lookup yields CDR1 SGHRS and CDR2 YFSETQ. The DNA for the CDR3 is TGCGCCAGCAGCAAAACAGGCCGGGGGGATACGCAGTATTTT. Residues: CASSKTGRGDTQYF.

There are a few counts of this clonotype. The gene calls are TRBV11-3 and TRBJ2-1, with D possibly being TRBD2 (6 bases). This CDR3 has 14 residues. CDR1 is SGHNT and CDR2 is YENEEA in the germline V gene. Trimming cost V 3 bases and J 6 bases, with 12 bases left between them. DNA for the CDR3: TGTGCCAGCAGCTTTTACGGGAGTGCCAATGAGCAGTTCTTC. Residues: CASSFYGSANEQFF. The full variable domain, with the rest looked up from reference TRBV11-3 and TRBJ2-1, is EAGVVQSPRYKIIEKKQPVAFWCNPISGHNTLYWYLQNLGQGPELLIRYENEEAVDDSQLPKDRFSAERLKGVDSTLKIQPAELGDSAVYLCASSFYGSANEQFFGPGTRLTVL.

The J gene is TRBJ2-2, the V gene TRBV9; D remains ambiguous. Germline CDR1 SGDLS, CDR2 YYNGEE. With 2 bases removed from V and 1 base from J, the gap between germline ends came to 12 bases. There are 16 residues in the CDR3. The CDR3 coding sequence is TGTGCCAGCAGCGTGGGCCTCGACCTGAACACCGGGGAGCTGTTTTTT. It encodes CASSVGLDLNTGELFF.

This chain joins TRBV12-3 or TRBV12-4 and TRBJ1-2; 7 nucleotides line up with TRBD1. The CDR3 length is 14 residues. The V gene end was trimmed by 6 bases and the J gene end by 8 bases; junction bases not matched to a gene: 12. CDR3 nucleotide sequence: TGTGCCAGCAGCCCGCACCTTGACAGGGACGGCTACACCTTC. This gives the protein CASSPHLDRDGYTF.

The table lists this clonotype with a few counts. The chain recombines TRBV27 with TRBJ1-6, with 7 bases aligning to TRBD1. CDR1 and CDR2 from the germline V gene are MNHEY and SMNVEV (reference sequence). The V and J ends lost 5 bases and 8 bases, in that order; junction bases with no gene match: 3. This CDR3 spans 13 amino acids. The CDR3 spells CASSGQEDSPLHF. The CDR3 DNA follows: TGTGCCAGCAGTGGACAGGAGGATTCACCCCTCCACTTT.

This clonotype was seen a handful of times. V usage is TRBV15 and J usage is TRBJ1-5; D may be TRBD1 (5 bases). Trimming cost V 10 bases and J 7 bases, with 17 bases left between them. The CDR3 covers 13 residues. Germline values: CDR1 LNHNV, CDR2 YYDKDF (reference sequence). The CDR3 loop is CAISGQGLQPQHF. The CDR3 DNA reads TGTGCCATTAGTGGACAAGGTTTACAGCCCCAGCATTTT.

The genes are TRBV2 and TRBJ2-7, with 9 bases matching TRBD2. The ends lost 2 bases at V and 3 bases at J; junction bases unmatched: 8. This CDR3 is 16 amino acids long. From germline, CDR1 is SNHLY and CDR2 FYNNEI. CDR3 in DNA: TGTGCCAGCAGTGAATTAGGGACTAGCAGTTACTACGAGCAGTACTTC. Its protein is CASSELGTSSYYEQYF.

This clonotype appeared a few times. This sequence joins TRBV15 and TRBJ2-1; D remains ambiguous. CDR3 length: 14 residues. Germline CDR1 reads LNHNV; CDR2 reads YYDKDF (reference sequence). The V end lost 8 bases, the J end lost 0 bases, and 11 bases lay between the germline ends. The CDR3 is CATGLQDSYNEQFF. The CDR3 region has the DNA TGTGCCACCGGCCTACAAGACTCCTACAATGAGCAGTTCTTC. Drawing the rest from reference TRBV15 and TRBJ2-1, the complete variable domain is DAMVIQNPRYQVTQFGKPVTLSCSQTLNHNVMYWYQQKSSQAPKLLFHYYDKDFNNEADTPDNFQSRRPNTSFCFLDIRSPGLGDTAMYLCATGLQDSYNEQFFGPGTRLTVL.

The table lists this clonotype with a few counts. The chain links TRBV7-9 to TRBJ1-2; D call uncertain. This CDR3 region has 12 residues. CDR1 SEHNR and CDR2 FQNEAQ come from the germline V gene (reference sequence). Trimming removed 2 bases at V and 4 bases at J, with 5 bases between. The CDR3 here is CASSLPVYGYTF. The CDR3 region has the DNA TGTGCCAGCAGCTTACCTGTCTATGGCTACACCTTC.

The chain couples TRBV5-1 to TRBJ2-3, with 13 bases lining up with TRBD2. Germline V gives CDR1 SGHRS, CDR2 YFSETQ. This CDR3 is 18 amino acids long. Trimming at V came to 4 bases and at J to 0 bases, leaving 8 bases not matched to a gene. CDR3 loop: CASSRGLAGVSSTDTQYF. The DNA of the CDR3 is TGCGCCAGCAGCCGCGGACTAGCGGGGGTCTCTAGCACAGATACGCAGTATTTT.